Presented here are 7 T cell receptor beta chains from one specimen sequenced in a study of neurological immune-mediated disorders. Each CDR3 protein is one row after TCRdb ran MiXCR on the 5' RACE reads. The data hold more than 60,000 distinct CDR3 sequences, with about 3.5% observed a single time. The material sequenced was PBMCs. The receptors originated from a woman aged 45-59 years with multiple sclerosis.

This clonotype was counted many times. This chain's CDR3 is CASSGQGGSNQPQHF. As DNA, the CDR3 is TGTGCCAGCAGCGGACAGGGAGGAAGCAATCAGCCCCAGCATTTT. The chain employs TRBV7-2 and TRBJ1-5; 8 nucleotides agree with TRBD1. V dropped 5 bases and J dropped 1; count of bases not matched to a gene: 4. Germline CDR1 SGHTA, CDR2 FQGNSA. The CDR3 contains 15 residues.

This clonotype showed up many times. The chain links TRBV3-1 to TRBJ1-1; D is perhaps TRBD1 (5 bases). Germline V gives CDR1 LGHDT, CDR2 YNNKEL (reference sequence). The CDR3 extends over 16 amino acids. V was cut by 0 bases and J by 0 bases, with 11 bases left in between. The CDR3 is CASSQDPGLMNTEAFF. CDR3 sequence (DNA): TGTGCCAGCAGCCAAGACCCGGGACTTATGAACACTGAAGCTTTCTTT.

This clonotype was observed many times. The chain joins TRBV6-6 to TRBJ2-7; no clear D. The germline V gene has CDR1 MNHNY and CDR2 SVGAGI (reference sequence). CDR3 length: 12 residues. Between the trimmed V and J ends, which lost 6 bases and 9 bases, there was a span of 15 bases. CDR3 residues: CASSPNRLGQYF. The DNA of the CDR3 is TGTGCCAGCAGCCCCAATCGCTTGGGGCAGTACTTC.

This clonotype appeared many times. The chain recombines TRBV4-3 with TRBJ2-1; TRBD1 agrees at 7 bases. From germline, CDR1 is LGHNA and CDR2 YSLEER. The CDR3 runs to 14 residues. V trimming: 4 bases; J trimming: 9 bases; junction bases outside the gene matches: 9. CDR3 in DNA: TGCGCCAGCAGCCCGACAGGGCCCTATGGTGAGCAGTTCTTC. This codes for CASSPTGPYGEQFF.

This clonotype was seen ten or more times. The chain couples TRBV5-6 to TRBJ2-3; no clear D gene. This CDR3 has 11 amino acids. Germline CDR1 and CDR2: SGHDT and YYEEEE. V was trimmed by 5 bases and J by 8 bases, leaving 9 bases between them. The CDR3 DNA sequence: TGTGCCAGCAGTTACCTGGCTACGCAGTATTTT. Residues: CASSYLATQYF. Drawing the rest from reference TRBV5-6 and TRBJ2-3, the complete variable domain is DAGVTQSPTHLIKTRGQQVTLRCSPKSGHDTVSWYQQALGQGPQFIFQYYEEEERQRGNFPDRFSGHQFPNYSSELNVNALLLGDSALYLCASSYLATQYFGPGTRLTVL.

This clonotype was counted many times. The chain has TRBV7-2 and TRBJ2-4; D might be TRBD1 or TRBD2, each matching 5 bases. V lost 0 bases and J 7 bases, leaving 19 bases between the germline ends. The germline V gene encodes CDR1 SGHTA and CDR2 FQGNSA. The CDR3 covers 17 residues. The CDR3 loop reads CASSLASGNLRGNIQYF. Here the CDR3 DNA reads TGTGCCAGCAGCTTAGCCTCAGGGAACCTGAGGGGTAACATTCAGTACTTC.

The CDR3 loop is CASSSSSDGAVQPQHF. CDR3 nucleotide sequence: TGTGCCAGCAGTAGCTCTAGTGACGGGGCAGTCCAGCCCCAGCATTTT. The rearrangement joins TRBV6-2 or TRBV6-3 to TRBJ1-5; TRBD1 might be the D (5 bases). Between the trimmed V and J ends, which lost 5 bases and 7 bases, there was a span of 21 bases. The germline V gene has CDR1 MNHEY and CDR2 SVGEGT. The CDR3 is 16 amino acids.